These 5 T cell receptor beta chains originate from one sample sequenced in a study of control samples from healthy donors and cancer patients. The method was immunoSEQ multiplex PCR; TCRdb's version includes in-frame clones alone and lacks a portion of them. The top ten clones hold around 10% of a sample with about 140,000 clones, 75% to 90% of them seen once. The sequenced sample was blood. These receptor sequences come from a woman aged 25 to 45 in good health.

The chain joins TRBV19 to TRBJ1-2; D remains unclear. The germline V gene has CDR1 LNHDA and CDR2 SQIVND (reference sequence). Trimming stripped 6 bases from V and 4 bases from J, with 6 bases between. CDR3 size: 11 residues. CDR3 DNA sequence: TGTGCCAGTAGGGAGGGCTATGGCTACACCTTC. Translating it yields CASREGYGYTF.

This rearrangement joins TRBV21-1 to TRBJ1-1. TRBV21-1 is a documented pseudogene. The CDR3 length is 15 residues. The CDR3, as DNA: TGTGCCAGCAGCAATAAACCGCGGCAGCGAATTGAAGCTTTCTTT. It encodes CASSNKPRQRIEAFF.

This rearrangement joins TRBV7-2 to TRBJ2-1, with 10 bases matching TRBD2. The CDR3 spans 16 residues. Germline assignment: CDR1 SGHTA and CDR2 FQGNSA. Trimming cost V 4 bases and J 11 bases; bases outside gene matches: 14. The CDR3 here is CASSSVSGRPNAQQFF. The CDR3 nucleotides read TGTGCCAGCAGCTCCGTTAGCGGGAGGCCTAATGCCCAGCAGTTCTTC.

In this sample, this clone turned up a few times. The rearrangement links TRBV7-8 to TRBJ2-7, with TRBD1 identical over 7 bases. Germline V lookup: CDR1 SGHVS, CDR2 FQNEAQ. J lost 2 bases, V lost 0 bases, and 4 bases had no gene match. This CDR3 contains 15 residues. CDR3 amino acids: CASSLAGQAAYEQYF. The DNA for the CDR3 is TGTGCCAGCAGCTTAGCTGGACAGGCCGCCTACGAGCAGTACTTC.

This chain joins TRBV6-1 and TRBJ1-1; D gene uncertain. V lost 3 bases and J 0 bases, leaving 11 bases between the germline ends. The CDR3 extends over 15 amino acids. CDR1 and CDR2 (germline): MNHNS, SASEGT. DNA for the CDR3: TGTGCCAGCAGTGAGTGGAGGTTCATGAACACTGAAGCTTTCTTT. Protein: CASSEWRFMNTEAFF.